A single sample is the source of the 12 T cell receptor beta chains below, sequenced in a study of blood T cell repertoires in COVID-19. TCRdb's table, derived via immunoSEQ multiplex PCR, lists solely in-frame clones and lacks some. In the table there are approximately 400,000 clones, approximately 90% of which are singletons. The material sequenced was peripheral blood. These receptors originate from a woman aged 45-59 years with COVID-19, enrolled during active disease.

To note about this clone: This specimen includes other DNA sequences encoding the same CDR3. The chain links TRBV7-9 to TRBJ1-2; 10 bases are shared with TRBD1. The V and J ends lost 3 bases and 8 bases, in that order; junction bases with no gene match: 0. Germline V lookup: CDR1 SEHNR, CDR2 FQNEAQ (reference sequence). The CDR3 extends over 12 amino acids. The CDR3 DNA sequence: TGTGCCAGCAGCTTGGGACAGGGGGGCTACACCTTC. Translating gives CASSLGQGGYTF.

In the case of this clone: The junction differs from germline at one of its ends, possibly a read error. The CDR3 sequence is CASIIGTGMDSAPAF. The CDR3 coding sequence is TGTGCCAGTATCATAGGAACAGGGATGGATTCAGCCCCAGCATTT. V gene TRBV19 combines with J gene TRBJ1-5; TRBD1 is a possible D gene (6 bases). CDR1 and CDR2 (germline): LNHDA, SQIVND (reference sequence). This CDR3 is built from 15 residues. Full variable domain (missing parts from reference TRBV19 and TRBJ1-5): DGGITQSPKYLFRKEGQNVTLSCEQNLNHDAMYWYRQDPGQGLRLIYYSQIVNDFQKGDIAEGYSVSREKKESFPLTVTSAQKNPTAFYLCASIIGTGMDSAPAFGDGTRLSIL.

This sequence joins TRBV5-6 and TRBJ2-7; possible D gene TRBD2, 6 bases. The CDR3 contains 16 residues. Per the germline V gene, CDR1 is SGHDT and CDR2 is YYEEEE. V lost 3 bases, J lost 0 bases, and 16 bases lay in between. This CDR3 is CASSYYGSPSSYEQYF. CDR3 in DNA: TGTGCCAGCAGCTACTACGGGAGCCCGAGCTCCTACGAGCAGTACTTC.

This chain joins TRBV27 and TRBJ2-3; perhaps TRBD2 as D (6 bases). V was shortened by 5 bases and J by 3 bases, with 9 bases between the two germline ends. The CDR3 sequence is 13 residues long. Per the germline V gene, CDR1 is MNHEY and CDR2 is SMNVEV (reference sequence). The CDR3 here is CASSRLATDTQYF. CDR3 nucleotide sequence: TGTGCCAGCAGTCGCCTAGCGACAGATACGCAGTATTTT.

This sequence joins TRBV11-2 and TRBJ2-7, with 9 bases matching TRBD2. The CDR3 sequence is 14 residues long. Germline loops: CDR1 SGHAT, CDR2 FQNNGV. V shed 3 bases, J shed 3 bases, and the junction held 3 bases outside the gene matches. The CDR3 region has the DNA TGTGCCAGCAGCTTCAAAGCGGGGGGCTACGAGCAGTACTTC. It translates to CASSFKAGGYEQYF.

The genes are TRBV7-9 and TRBJ2-3, with 8 bases identical to TRBD1. V trimming: 11 bases; J trimming: 4 bases; junction bases outside the gene matches: 2. The CDR3 runs 11 residues. CDR1 SEHNR and CDR2 FQNEAQ come from the germline V gene (reference sequence). CDR3: CAGQGADTQYF. The CDR3 DNA reads as TGTGCCGGACAGGGAGCAGATACGCAGTATTTT.

This clone was seen a few times. V is TRBV5-8 and J is TRBJ1-2; D is uncertain. This CDR3 spans 12 amino acids. V was trimmed by 4 bases and J by 2 bases, leaving 6 bases between them. CDR1 and CDR2 (germline): SGHTS, YDEGEE. CDR3 amino acids: CASSPENYGYTF. CDR3 DNA sequence: TGTGCCAGCAGCCCAGAAAACTATGGCTACACCTTC.

Only a few counts were recorded for this clone. Distinct nucleotide sequences in the sample also encode this CDR3. The CDR3 region is CASSIAGVGYTF. CDR3 DNA: TGTGCCAGTAGTATTGCAGGCGTTGGCTACACCTTC. The V call is TRBV19, the J call TRBJ1-2; D call uncertain. In germline, CDR1 is LNHDA, CDR2 SQIVND (reference sequence). This CDR3 region has 12 residues. The V end was cut by 3 bases, the J end by 7 bases, with 9 bases between.

To note about this clone: This specimen includes other DNA sequences encoding the same CDR3. V usage is TRBV2 and J usage is TRBJ2-2, with 7 nucleotides matching TRBD1. Germline CDR1 and CDR2: SNHLY and FYNNEI. The CDR3 loop spans 14 amino acids. After removal of 5 bases from V and 2 bases from J, the junction contained 2 bases not matched to a gene. This CDR3 reads CASSWDRNTGELFF. The DNA of the CDR3 is TGTGCCAGCAGTTGGGACAGAAACACCGGGGAGCTGTTTTTT.

The rearrangement joins TRBV6-2 or TRBV6-3 to TRBJ2-5; 7 bases match TRBD2. This CDR3 is 15 amino acids long. CDR1 and CDR2 from the germline V gene are MNHEY and SVGEGT. V was clipped by 7 bases and J by 5 bases; unmatched bases: 13. The CDR3 DNA follows: TGTGCCAGCATTTATGACTCGACAGCGGGGGAGACCCAGTACTTC. This sequence encodes CASIYDSTAGETQYF.

The chain recombines TRBV5-1 with TRBJ2-7; TRBD1 matches at 8 bases. Trimming cost V 4 bases and J 3 bases; bases outside gene matches: 9. CDR3 size: 15 residues. CDR1 SGHRS and CDR2 YFSETQ come from the germline V gene. This CDR3 reads CASSATGTGYYEQYF. DNA for the CDR3: TGCGCCAGCAGCGCCACCGGGACAGGTTACTACGAGCAGTACTTC. The full variable domain, with the rest looked up from reference TRBV5-1 and TRBJ2-7, is KAGVTQTPRYLIKTRGQQVTLSCSPISGHRSVSWYQQTPGQGLQFLFEYFSETQRNKGNFPGRFSGRQFSNSRSEMNVSTLELGDSALYLCASSATGTGYYEQYFGPGTRLTVT.

This clone occurred a few times. CDR3 sequence: CASSEARDRDNFF. CDR3 coding DNA: TGTGCCAGCAGTGAAGCGCGGGACAGGGATAACTTCTTC. This chain joins TRBV6-1 and TRBJ2-1, with 9 bases lining up with TRBD1. J gave up 16 bases and V 0 bases, and 7 bases lay outside the gene matches. The germline V gene has CDR1 MNHNS and CDR2 SASEGT. This CDR3 spans 13 amino acids.